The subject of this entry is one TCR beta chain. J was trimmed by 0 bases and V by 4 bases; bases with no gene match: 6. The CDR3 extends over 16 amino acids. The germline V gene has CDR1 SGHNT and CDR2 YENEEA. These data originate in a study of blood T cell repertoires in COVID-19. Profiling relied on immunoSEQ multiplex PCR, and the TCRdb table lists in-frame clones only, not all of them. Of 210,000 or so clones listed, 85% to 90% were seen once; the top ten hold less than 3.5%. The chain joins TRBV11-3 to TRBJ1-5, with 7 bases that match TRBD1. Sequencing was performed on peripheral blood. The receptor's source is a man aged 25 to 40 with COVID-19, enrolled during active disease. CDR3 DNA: TGTGCCAGCAGCTCCCTTGACAGGGTTAGCAATCAGCCCCAGCATTTT. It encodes CASSSLDRVSNQPQHF.